This TCR beta chain was sequenced for a study of early T cells in non-severe SARS-CoV-2 infection (dated by TCRdb to about 2021). Study-level background: TCR sequencing used bulk RNA from unsorted whole blood, so alpha and beta chains could not be paired.

Points the paper makes about the study in general: Matching against VDJdb was skewed toward anti-spike CD8 responses, likely underestimated virus-specific expansions, and missed private and CD4 specificities.

This was a case-control study nested in a cohort of healthcare workers in London, UK, who had nasopharyngeal swab PCR tests and blood samples taken every week. Healthcare workers were recruited during the week of the UK lockdown, between 23 and 31 March 2020, and followed weekly for up to roughly 15 weeks. Library method: 5' RACE. This sample was sequenced with a NextSeq 500. To correct for sequencing error and PCR bias, the TCR library protocol tagged individual cDNA molecules with unique molecular identifiers. Both TCR alpha and beta chains were sequenced, and tight co-correlation was observed between alpha and beta sequence abundances in each sample. Per the source publication's procedure: Decombinator V4 was used to perform V gene, J gene and CDR3 annotation of TCR sequences. TCRs were defined as expanded if a significant change between any two time points was detected under a Poisson model with p below 0.0001. TCR abundances were normalised to the total number of TCRs sequenced per sample and were expressed as counts per million. TRAV1-2 paired with TRAJ12, TRAJ20 or TRAJ33 defined MAIT TCRs, while TRAV10 paired with TRAJ18 defined iNKT TCRs. VDJdb, accessed on 1 November 2021, was searched for TCRs annotated for CMV, EBV and SARS-CoV-2, and TCRs annotated for more than one antigen were excluded. Using fastp trimming at Q25 and MiXCR clonotype assembly, TCRdb reanalyzed the public sequencing data and kept in-frame beta chains. When rows share a CDR3 protein, they turn into one entry using the most common DNA and genes. TCRdb, not the original authors, processed these V and J calls. Counted in this sample were about 26,000 distinct CDR3 sequences; about 4.1% of them appeared once. The ten largest clones capture 4.5% to 7% of the sample.

As encoded in the germline V gene, CDR1 is SGHTA while CDR2 is FQGNSA. V ends up 5 bases short and J 9 bases short, with an unmatched junction base count of 13. The CDR3 numbers 15 residues from cysteine through phenylalanine. Only CDR3 DNA is held: 45 bases, read in frame from base 1. This clonotype was found many times. Its antigen remains unidentified. No base quality information exists; no much larger clone differs at one position. The source of this sequence is an adult who was a healthcare worker with PCR-confirmed SARS-CoV-2 infection or an uninfected control (not recorded which). The chain joins TRBV7-2 to TRBJ2-1; TRBD1 agrees with 7 junctional bases. Sequenced material: whole blood. The CDR3 sequence is CASSPSTGRGGEQFF. The nucleotide sequence is TGTGCCAGCAGCCCCTCGACAGGGCGAGGGGGTGAGCAGTTCTTC.